The clone carrying this T cell receptor beta chain came up many times. Its cognate antigen is unknown. Reverse transcribing all isolated RNA meant expressed TCRB transcripts were sequenced. The assay was immunoSEQ multiplex PCR, and TCRdb's table has in-frame clones only and misses some. The profile shows about 320,000 clones, less than 15% of them singletons. This sample stems from a study of beta chain features in type 1 diabetes. Study results and limitations: PCR might pick shorter templates more often, in the same way for patients and controls. Patients with type 1 diabetes showed fewer VDJ junction insertions and more deletions.

A CD45RO/CCR7/CD25/CD127/CD95/CD27 panel sorted naive, central memory, regulatory and stem cell-like memory CD4+ cells. Purity above 95% was achieved in all sorted populations. The specimen was central memory CD4+ T cells from blood. The sequence came from a man aged 25-45 years in good health.

CDR3 DNA sequence: TGTGCCAGTAGTATTGCAGGGCTAAACACCGGGGAGCTGTTTTTT. The encoded protein is CASSIAGLNTGELFF. J is TRBJ2-2 and V is TRBV19; possibly TRBD1 for D (5 bases). The germline V and J ends were trimmed by 3 bases and 2 bases, with 10 bases remaining between them. The CDR3 sequence is 15 residues long. Per germline, CDR1 LNHDA and CDR2 SQIVND (reference sequence).